The clone carrying this T cell receptor (beta chain) was detected only a few times. The antigen is undetermined. Amplification of TCR beta used genomic DNA extracted from peripheral blood. These data are taken from a study of T cell repertoires in aging, cancer and after chemotherapy. Background on the study: Glioblastoma patients receiving temozolomide-based therapy gave paired samples before and after chemotherapy.

Overall study results and limits: In cancer patients, declining TCR diversity with age involved lost richness and lost evenness. No conclusions about immunological memory after chemotherapy can be drawn from the repertoire data. Rebound thymic output was suggested by rising median generation probability during chemotherapy in each cancer cohort.

A mixed TRB-A/B primer pool amplified rearranged TRB by multiplex touch-down PCR. TCRdb re-called the multiplex PCR reads through MiXCR, storing one row per CDR3 protein. The sample lists 2,000 to 2,500 distinct CDR3 sequences; less than 30% were seen once. The V gene's germline CDR1 is LNHDA and CDR2 SQIVND (reference sequence). This CDR3 contains 13 residues. Trimming removed 3 bases at V and 7 bases at J, with 12 bases between. This TCR was recovered from a human donor with a solid tumor. Sequenced input: blood. The chain recombines TRBV19 with TRBJ1-1, with D possibly being TRBD1 (5 bases). CDR3 nucleotides: TGTGCCAGTAGTATCGGCAGGGTGGATGAAGCTTTCTTT. Protein product: CASSIGRVDEAFF.